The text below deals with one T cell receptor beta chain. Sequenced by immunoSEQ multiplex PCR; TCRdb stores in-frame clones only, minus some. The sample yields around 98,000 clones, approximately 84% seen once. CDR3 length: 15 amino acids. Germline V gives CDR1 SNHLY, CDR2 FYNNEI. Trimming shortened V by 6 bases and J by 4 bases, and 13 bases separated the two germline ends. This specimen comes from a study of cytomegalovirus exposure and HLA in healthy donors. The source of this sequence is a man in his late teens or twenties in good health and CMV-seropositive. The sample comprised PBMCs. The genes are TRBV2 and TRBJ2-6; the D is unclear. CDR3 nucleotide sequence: TGTGCCAGCAGCCGGGTCGTCTCAGGGGCCAACGTCCTGACTTTC. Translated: CASSRVVSGANVLTF.